This T cell receptor beta chain derives from a study of blood T cells in healthy people across ages (dated by TCRdb to about 2015). The study in broad terms: In model experiments, template switching captured about one uniquely barcoded TCR beta cDNA molecule for every two T cells. Using deep sequencing normalized with unique cDNA molecular identifiers, the study measured how TCR beta repertoire diversity changes with age. The donors were divided into four age groups: young (average approximately 15 years), middle-aged (about 40), aged (about 61) and long-lived (around 87). To avoid experimental bias, donors of different ages were distributed randomly across sequencing lanes. The study analyzed two additional independent replicas of 1 million unique cDNA reads from the same blood draw for two donors, one aged 18 to 29 and one aged 80 or older. Beyond this particular receptor, the publication reports: Observed TCR beta diversity per million T cells fell roughly linearly with age, and a significant reduction was already apparent by age roughly 40. The long-lived group showed more naive CD4+ T cells, fewer expanded clones and increased TCR diversity than the aged group, suggesting age selection. Bulk unsorted PBMC profiling prevented conclusive comparison of naive and antigen-experienced compartments. Estimates of total diversity from one million sequenced T cells were regarded as lower bounds and underestimates. The percentage of naive T cells measured by flow cytometry correlated strongly with observed TCR beta diversity. Because donor CMV infection status was unknown, age-related changes in expanded clonotypes were potentially confounded.

On this clonotype itself: Which antigen it targets is not known. No base quality information exists; no much larger clone differs at one position.

Libraries were prepared through 5' RACE. These reads were obtained on an Illumina HiSeq 2500. A second about 7 to 11 cycle PCR used a sample-barcoded 5' primer and a J-beta primer mix. A template-switch 5' adaptor carrying 12 random nucleotides introduced a unique molecular identifier onto each TCR beta cDNA molecule. Each sample yielded at least 2.5 million CDR3-containing paired-end reads. First-strand cDNA was synthesized from all RNA with the Mint cDNA synthesis kit, primed by a TRBC-specific oligonucleotide. Following uracil-DNA glycosylase treatment, a first 18-cycle PCR with universal primers M1SS and BC2_uni_R was performed on all cDNA. The authors' pipeline ran thus. Normalization of each sample was performed by random selection of 1 million high-quality reads, each carrying a distinct molecular identifier. Reads with shared molecular identifiers were discarded instead of being binned into consensus sequences. MiTCR, run with a Q25 quality threshold and the strictest error-elimination algorithm, handled CDR3 identification, clonotype clustering and error correction. A nonparametric unseen species model with Euler transformation was used to estimate a lower bound on total TCR beta diversity. TCRdb trimmed the raw reads at Q25, called clones with MiXCR and kept productive beta chains. Each entry is one CDR3 protein sequence, shown with its most common DNA and genes. In this record, the V and J calls reflect TCRdb's handling and not the investigators' own analysis. The sample yields fewer than 950,000 distinct CDR3 sequences; 35% to 40% were counted once. The ten top clones hold 10% to 15% of the sample.

V is cut back by 1 base and J by 8 bases, with 15 bases in the junction unmatched. From its cysteine to its phenylalanine, the CDR3 spans 16 amino acids. Only the CDR3 DNA is retained, 48 bases long and in frame from the first base. Sequences DFQATT (CDR1) and SNEGSKA (CDR2) are obtained from the germline V gene (reference sequence). The donors were 40 or so Caucasian individuals from Russia, aged roughly 6 to 90 years, who were systemically healthy. Around 10 milliliters of peripheral blood were drawn from each donor into EDTA-treated Vacutainer tubes. Ficoll-Paque density-gradient centrifugation was used to isolate PBMCs, with at least 6 million per sample. Total RNA, at least 6 micrograms per sample, was extracted from PBMCs with Trizol reagent. For every donor, an aliquot of PBMCs went through flow cytometry to measure the percentages of naive CD45RAhigh/CD27high T cells.

Sequenced sample: blood. The sequence derives from a man between 18 and 35 years old in good health. The chain is encoded by TRBV20-1 joined to TRBJ2-3; 7 bases in between match TRBD1. The sequence in DNA is TGCAGTGCTAGAGCCCCACAGGGGATTCTTACTGGTACGCAGTATTTT. Translated, it reads CSARAPQGILTGTQYF.